This TCR beta chain is from a study of blood T cell repertoires in COVID-19. Study-wide background: Samples came from the United States, Italy and Spain, spanning acute and convalescent COVID-19.

Study members were between about 18 and 100 years old and lived in around 24 US regions. The table came from immunoSEQ multiplex PCR; TCRdb's copy has only in-frame clones and leaves some out. Of 150,000 to 200,000 clones detected, roughly 83% appear once; the ten largest clones hold 10% to 15%. The TCR comes from a woman aged 55 to 70 who had recovered from COVID-19. Sequencing was carried out using PBMCs or T cells enriched from blood (not recorded which).

The CDR3, as DNA: TGTGCCTGGACCCGCCGGGGAGGTGGGATTCGTGGGGAGCTGTTTTTT. Protein sequence: CAWTRRGGGIRGELFF. The rearrangement links TRBV30 to TRBJ2-2; D may be TRBD2 (6 bases). The V gene lost 4 bases and the J gene lost 8 bases, with 23 bases spanning the gap. Germline V gives CDR1 GTSNPN, CDR2 SVGIG (reference sequence). CDR3 length: 16 amino acids.